This T cell receptor beta chain appears in the sequencing data of a study of cytomegalovirus exposure and HLA in healthy donors. Study-wide context: In a previous analysis, 110 million or so unique TCR beta sequences were found from 150 million to 200 million T cells.

PCR involved 60 Vbeta and 13 Jbeta primers. Libraries were prepared by immunoSEQ multiplex PCR; TCRdb keeps only in-frame clonotypes and omits some of them. The sample carries roughly 190,000 clones, over 75% recorded once. Donors likely had unrecorded immune exposures despite being nominally healthy when sampled. Points on this clone: The antigen remains unidentified.

Findings of the study overall: An analysis that came later showed most CMV-associated TCR beta chains appearing HLA-restricted.

The sequence derives from a man aged 45-65 years in good health and CMV-seronegative. The specimen sequenced was PBMCs.

The CDR3 spells CASSPRWGEGTDTQYF. The DNA of the CDR3 is TGTGCCAGCAGTCCCCGGTGGGGGGAAGGGACAGATACGCAGTATTTT. J is TRBJ2-3 and V is TRBV25-1; weak D call: TRBD2 (6 bases). The germline V and J ends were trimmed by 5 bases and 3 bases, with 18 bases remaining between them. This CDR3 comprises 16 residues. The germline V gene encodes CDR1 MGHDK and CDR2 SYGVNS.